One sample yielded the 5 T cell receptor beta chains listed below, sequenced in a study of OX40 agonist ivuxolimab in advanced cancers. This table comes from immunoSEQ multiplex PCR, and its TCRdb copy is limited to in-frame clones, with some not included. The sample lists approximately 66,000 clones, 75% to 90% seen once, with about 6.3% in the top ten. The sample consisted of CD4+ or CD8+ T cells sorted from blood, taken in a trial of the OX40 agonist ivuxolimab. These receptors all come from an adult with an advanced solid tumor such as melanoma, head and neck, liver or kidney cancer.

This clone was seen a few times. This chain joins TRBV11-1 and TRBJ1-6, with D unresolved. In germline, CDR1 is SGHAT, CDR2 FQDESV (reference sequence). V gave up 4 bases and J gave up 7 bases, with 17 bases separating them. CDR3 length: 16 residues. The CDR3 DNA sequence: TGTGCCAGCAGCTACCTGGGTCGGAGCATCAATTCACCCCTCCACTTT. Amino acids: CASSYLGRSINSPLHF.

The J gene is TRBJ1-5, the V gene TRBV10-2; D remains unclear. Germline V gene data show CDR1 as WSHSY and CDR2 as SAAADI. Trimming removed 3 bases from V and 7 bases from J, with 22 bases in between. The CDR3 length is 17 residues. Here the CDR3 DNA reads TGCGCCAGCAGTGACCCAACAGAGGGTGTTTCTCACCAGCCCCAGCATTTT. Translated, it gives CASSDPTEGVSHQPQHF.

The V gene is TRBV29-1, the J gene TRBJ1-2, with unresolved D. Trimming took 5 bases from V and 1 from J, leaving 11 bases between them. CDR3 size: 13 residues. CDR1 and CDR2 (germline): SQVTM, ANQGSEA. The CDR3 reads CSVSGGGNYGYTF. In nucleotides, the CDR3 is TGCAGCGTTTCCGGTGGCGGTAACTATGGCTACACCTTC. The full variable domain, in which reference TRBV29-1 and TRBJ1-2 provide the parts outside the CDR3, is SAVISQKPSRDICQRGTSLTIQCQVDSQVTMMFWYRQQPGQSLTLIATANQGSEATYESGFVIDKFPISRPNLTFSTLTVSNMSPEDSSIYLCSVSGGGNYGYTFGSGTRLTVV.

This clone has a handful of counts. This chain joins TRBV6-5 and TRBJ2-2, with 11 bases identical to TRBD1. The germline V gene has CDR1 MNHEY and CDR2 SVGAGI. This CDR3 has 13 amino acids. Losses at the gene ends were 8 bases for V and 7 bases for J; bases not matched to a gene: 3. The CDR3 nucleotides read TGTGCCAGCCGGGACAGGGGGATCGGGGAGCTGTTTTTT. The encoded protein is CASRDRGIGELFF.

This chain's CDR3 is CASSLPPIYEQYF. The CDR3 nucleotides read TGTGCCAGCAGCTTACCCCCTATATACGAGCAGTACTTC. This rearrangement joins TRBV5-5 to TRBJ2-7; D unresolved. This CDR3 is 13 amino acids long. Germline V gives CDR1 SGHKS, CDR2 YYEKEE (reference sequence). V lost 2 bases to trimming and J lost 4 bases, with 10 bases between them.